The present entry profiles one T cell receptor beta chain with its context. The data originate from a study of blood T cell repertoires in COVID-19. On the study more broadly: PBMCs, B-cell-depleted T cells, or T cells provided the cDNA or gDNA that made up the material.

Here immunoSEQ multiplex PCR was the method, and the copy in TCRdb shows in-frame clones only, minus some. The repertoire holds about 190,000 clones, with 88% as singletons. What was sequenced was peripheral blood. The receptor comes from a man aged 25-45 years with acute or convalescent COVID-19.

The CDR3 sequence is CASSSTSGRAETQYF. CDR3 bases: TGTGCCAGCAGCTCTACTAGCGGGAGGGCAGAGACCCAGTACTTC. The rearrangement links TRBV7-8 to TRBJ2-5; 13 nucleotides match TRBD2. Germline CDR1 reads SGHVS; CDR2 reads FQNEAQ. This CDR3 contains 15 residues. Trimming cost V 4 bases and J 4 bases; bases outside gene matches: 3. Full variable domain (remainder filled in from reference TRBV7-8 and TRBJ2-5): GAGVSQSPRYKVAKRGQDVALRCDPISGHVSLFWYQQALGQGPEFLTYFQNEAQLDKSGLPSDRFFAERPEGSVSTLKIQRTQQEDSAVYLCASSSTSGRAETQYFGPGTRLLVL.